One and the same sample provided the 12 T cell receptor beta chains below, sequenced in a study of regulatory T cells in long-lasting Graves disease. Time point of the sample: persistent/refractory GD, antithyroid drugs over 5 years with positive TRAb. Scientists built the TCR library using RNA that was extracted from PBMCs. Arm-PCR of CDR3 regions and iRepertoire HTBI primers were used to build TCR beta libraries. TCRdb used MiXCR to reprocess the multiplex PCR reads, holding one entry per CDR3 protein. This sample has roughly 430,000 distinct CDR3 sequences, with over 20% found just once. The source material was peripheral blood mononuclear cells (PBMCs), sampled when the disease was refractory, from a patient treated with antithyroid drugs. These receptors all come from a female donor with Graves disease.

The DNA for the CDR3 is TGTGCCAGCAGCCAACGCGCAGGACTAGCGGCCCAAGAGACCCAGTACTTC. Encoded protein: CASSQRAGLAAQETQYF. The chain recombines TRBV4-2 with TRBJ2-5, with 10 bases matching TRBD2. Germline V CDR1 and CDR2: LGHNA, YNFKEQ. The CDR3 totals 17 residues. V lost 2 bases and J lost 1; bases outside the gene matches: 7.

This clonotype was recorded a few times. This chain connects TRBV7-9 to TRBJ2-5; D is uncertain. The CDR3 runs 11 residues. With 4 bases removed from V and 7 bases from J, the gap between germline ends came to 7 bases. Germline CDR1 is SEHNR and CDR2 is FQNEAQ (reference sequence). The CDR3 protein is CASSSSGTQYF. CDR3 DNA: TGTGCCAGCAGCTCAAGTGGGACCCAGTACTTC.

V and J are TRBV30 and TRBJ2-2, with 9 bases lining up with TRBD1. This CDR3 has 16 residues. Unmatched junction bases numbered 6, after V lost 0 bases and J lost 4 bases. Per the germline V gene, CDR1 is GTSNPN and CDR2 is SVGIG (reference sequence). CDR3 in amino acids: CAWSVGDRDFTGELFF. The CDR3 DNA reads TGTGCCTGGAGTGTAGGGGACAGGGATTTCACCGGGGAGCTGTTTTTT.

This clonotype was counted ten times or more. The chain is built from TRBV11-2 and TRBJ2-7, with a possible D match to TRBD2 (6 bases). The CDR3 is 14 amino acids. Looked up from germline, CDR1 is SGHAT and CDR2 is FQNNGV. The ends were cut back, 3 bases at V and 3 bases at J, with 12 bases in the middle. The CDR3 DNA reads as TGTGCCAGCAGCTTGGAGACTAGGTTCTACGAGCAGTACTTC. Translating it yields CASSLETRFYEQYF.

This clonotype was observed a few times. Mismatch with germline at one junction end may stem from a read error. This chain links TRBV7-6 with TRBJ2-7; no firm D call. CDR1 is SGHVS, CDR2 FNYEAQ, per germline. The CDR3 is 12 residues long. CDR3 bases: TGTGCCAGCAGCCCTAGTGGGTACGGGCAGTACTTC. As protein: CASSPSGYGQYF. The full variable domain, rest sourced from reference TRBV7-6 and TRBJ2-7, is GAGVSQSPRYKVTKRGQDVALRCDPISGHVSLYWYRQALGQGPEFLTYFNYEAQQDKSGLPNDRFSAERPEGSISTLTIQRTEQRDSAMYRCASSPSGYGQYFGPGTRLTVT.

This clonotype was observed a handful of times. The CDR3 DNA reads as TGTGCCAGTAGTACTCTATCGAACGGGGAGCTGTTTTTT. It translates to CASSTLSNGELFF. The rearrangement joins TRBV19 to TRBJ2-2; D remains unclear. The CDR3 contains 13 residues. Germline V gene lookup returns CDR1 LNHDA and CDR2 SQIVND (reference sequence). The ends were cut back, 4 bases at V and 7 bases at J, with 10 bases in the middle.

V is TRBV5-1 and J is TRBJ2-2; no definite D call. The CDR3 loop spans 13 amino acids. Germline assignment: CDR1 SGHRS and CDR2 YFSETQ. V was cut by 0 bases and J by 7 bases, with 7 bases left in between. CDR3 bases: TGCGCCAGCAGCTTGGGAGAGGTCGGGGAGCTGTTTTTT. Amino acid sequence: CASSLGEVGELFF.

A remark on this clonotype: A read error may account for a junction end that differs from germline. The chain combines TRBV2 with TRBJ2-1; D tentatively reads TRBD1 or TRBD2 (6 bases each). There are 13 residues in the CDR3. CDR1 is SNHLY, CDR2 FYNNEI, per germline. In DNA form, the CDR3 reads TGTGCCAGCAGTCAGGGGACTTACACTGAGCAGTTCTTC. The encoded protein is CASSQGTYTEQFF. Full variable domain (outside the CDR3, taken from reference TRBV2 and TRBJ2-1): EPEVTQTPSHQVTQMGQEVILRCVPISNHLYFYWYRQILGQKVEFLVSFYNNEISEKSEIFDDQFSVERPDGSNFTLKIRSTKLEDSAMYFCASSQGTYTEQFFGPGTRLTVL.

The chain is built from TRBV7-2 and TRBJ1-5; a possible D gene is TRBD1 (6 bases). V shed 5 bases and J shed 3 bases, with 17 bases lying between them. This CDR3 contains 16 residues. Germline V lookup: CDR1 SGHTA, CDR2 FQGNSA. DNA for the CDR3: TGTGCCAGCAGCAGAAGAGGGACACCAATCAATCAGCCCCAGCATTTT. Translation gives CASSRRGTPINQPQHF. The whole variable domain, filled in from reference TRBV7-2 and TRBJ1-5, reads GAGVSQSPSNKVTEKGKDVELRCDPISGHTALYWYRQSLGQGLEFLIYFQGNSAPDKSGLPSDRFSAERTGGSVSTLTIQRTQQEDSAVYLCASSRRGTPINQPQHFGDGTRLSIL.

This clonotype was counted only a few times. The chain carries TRBV7-9 and TRBJ2-7; a possible D gene is TRBD1 (6 bases). This CDR3 comprises 13 residues. V gave up 5 bases and J gave up 2 bases, with 10 bases separating them. From germline, CDR1 is SEHNR and CDR2 FQNEAQ (reference sequence). Here the CDR3 reads CASSNDRTYEQYF. The CDR3 region has the DNA TGTGCCAGCAGCAACGACAGGACCTACGAGCAGTACTTC.

The V gene is TRBV7-2, the J gene TRBJ2-2; 7 positions match TRBD1. From germline, CDR1 is SGHTA and CDR2 FQGNSA. This CDR3 contains 15 residues. The junction had 6 bases not matched to a gene; V was cut back by 6 bases and J by 2 bases. The CDR3 nucleotides read TGTGCCAGCAGGACGGACAGGTTTAACACCGGGGAGCTGTTTTTT. It yields the protein CASRTDRFNTGELFF. The whole variable domain, filled in from reference TRBV7-2 and TRBJ2-2, reads GAGVSQSPSNKVTEKGKDVELRCDPISGHTALYWYRQSLGQGLEFLIYFQGNSAPDKSGLPSDRFSAERTGGSVSTLTIQRTQQEDSAVYLCASRTDRFNTGELFFGEGSRLTVL.

This clonotype was seen repeatedly, ten times or more. The chain is built from TRBV6-1 and TRBJ1-6; D gene uncertain. Germline V gene lookup returns CDR1 MNHNS and CDR2 SASEGT. V lost 8 bases, J lost 10 bases, and 21 bases lay in between. The CDR3 consists of 15 residues. The CDR3 region has the DNA TGTGCCAGCGCCCCTCGTGGGAGAGGATTGTCACCCCTCCACTTT. It is translated as CASAPRGRGLSPLHF.